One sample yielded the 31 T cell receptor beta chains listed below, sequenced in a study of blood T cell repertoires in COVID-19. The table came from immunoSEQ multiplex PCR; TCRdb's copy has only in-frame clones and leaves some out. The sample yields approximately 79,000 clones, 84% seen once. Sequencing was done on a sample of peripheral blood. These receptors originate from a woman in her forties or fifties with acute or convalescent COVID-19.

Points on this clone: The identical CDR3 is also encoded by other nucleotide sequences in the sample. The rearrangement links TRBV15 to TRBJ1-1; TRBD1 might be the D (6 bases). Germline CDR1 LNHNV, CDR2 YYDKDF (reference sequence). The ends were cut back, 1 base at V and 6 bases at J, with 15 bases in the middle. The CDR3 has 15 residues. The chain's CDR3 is CATSRAVGGNSEAFF. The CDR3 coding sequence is TGTGCCACCAGCAGAGCGGTAGGGGGTAATTCTGAAGCTTTCTTT.

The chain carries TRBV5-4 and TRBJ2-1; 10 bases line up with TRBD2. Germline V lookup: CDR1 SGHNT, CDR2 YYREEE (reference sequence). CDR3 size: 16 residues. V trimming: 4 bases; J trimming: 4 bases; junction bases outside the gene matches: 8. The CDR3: CASSKRTSGDYNEQFF. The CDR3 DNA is TGTGCCAGCAGCAAAAGGACTAGCGGCGATTACAATGAGCAGTTCTTC.

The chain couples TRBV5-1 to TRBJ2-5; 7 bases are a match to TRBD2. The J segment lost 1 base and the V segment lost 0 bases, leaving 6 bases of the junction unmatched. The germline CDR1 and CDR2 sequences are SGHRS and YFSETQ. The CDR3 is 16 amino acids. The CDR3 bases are TGCGCCAGCAGCTTGGGGAGCGGGGCGTTCCAAGAGACCCAGTACTTC. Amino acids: CASSLGSGAFQETQYF.

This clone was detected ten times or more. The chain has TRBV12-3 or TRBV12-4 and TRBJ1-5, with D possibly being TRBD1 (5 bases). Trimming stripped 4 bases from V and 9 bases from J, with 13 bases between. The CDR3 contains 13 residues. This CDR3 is CASSSTDMMPQHF. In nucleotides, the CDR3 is TGTGCCAGCAGTTCGACAGACATGATGCCCCAGCATTTT.

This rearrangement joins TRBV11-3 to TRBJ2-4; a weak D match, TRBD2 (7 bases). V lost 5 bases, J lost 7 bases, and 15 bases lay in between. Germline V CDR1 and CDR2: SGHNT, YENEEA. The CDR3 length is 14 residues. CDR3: CASSPAGEGNIQYF. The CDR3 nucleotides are TGTGCCAGCAGCCCGGCAGGGGAGGGTAACATTCAGTACTTC.

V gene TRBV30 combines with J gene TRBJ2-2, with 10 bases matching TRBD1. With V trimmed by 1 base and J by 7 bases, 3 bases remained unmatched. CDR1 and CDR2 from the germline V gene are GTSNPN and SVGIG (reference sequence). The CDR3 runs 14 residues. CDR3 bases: TGTGCCTGGAGTGAGACAGGGGGCTTCGGGGAGCTGTTTTTT. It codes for CAWSETGGFGELFF.

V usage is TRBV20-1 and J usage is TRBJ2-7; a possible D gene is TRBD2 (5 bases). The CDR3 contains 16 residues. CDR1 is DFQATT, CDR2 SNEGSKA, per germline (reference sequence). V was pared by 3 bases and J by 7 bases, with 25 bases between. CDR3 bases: TGCAGTGCTAGTTTGTCGGTGGCTAGCCCCGTGGGAGAGCAGTACTTC. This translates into CSASLSVASPVGEQYF.

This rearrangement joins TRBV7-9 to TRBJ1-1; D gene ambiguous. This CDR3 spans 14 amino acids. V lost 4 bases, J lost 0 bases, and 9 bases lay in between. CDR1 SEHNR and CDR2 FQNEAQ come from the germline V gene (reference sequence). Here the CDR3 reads CASSWHRLNTEAFF. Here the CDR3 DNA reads TGTGCCAGCAGCTGGCACAGATTGAACACTGAAGCTTTCTTT.

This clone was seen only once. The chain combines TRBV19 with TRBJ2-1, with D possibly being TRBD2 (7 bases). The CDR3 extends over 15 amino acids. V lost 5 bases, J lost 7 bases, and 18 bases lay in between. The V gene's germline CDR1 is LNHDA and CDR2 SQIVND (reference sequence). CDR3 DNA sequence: TGTGCCAGTAGTTTGGGGAGGGGGGGTTGGAATGAGCAGTTCTTC. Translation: CASSLGRGGWNEQFF.

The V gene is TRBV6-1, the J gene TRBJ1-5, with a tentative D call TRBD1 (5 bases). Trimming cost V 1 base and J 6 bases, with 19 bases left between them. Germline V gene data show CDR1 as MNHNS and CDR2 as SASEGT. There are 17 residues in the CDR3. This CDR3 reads CASSEGLRGRRSQPQHF. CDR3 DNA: TGTGCCAGCAGTGAAGGGTTAAGGGGCCGCAGGAGTCAGCCCCAGCATTTT.

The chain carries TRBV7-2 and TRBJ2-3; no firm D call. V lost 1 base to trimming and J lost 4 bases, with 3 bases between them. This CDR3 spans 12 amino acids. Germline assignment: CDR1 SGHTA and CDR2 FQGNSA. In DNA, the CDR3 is TGTGCCAGCAGCTTAGGAGCAGATACGCAGTATTTT. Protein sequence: CASSLGADTQYF.

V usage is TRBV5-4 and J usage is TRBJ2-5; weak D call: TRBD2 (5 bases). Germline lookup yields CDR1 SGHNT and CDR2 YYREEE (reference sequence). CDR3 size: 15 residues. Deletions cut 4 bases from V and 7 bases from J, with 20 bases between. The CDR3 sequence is CASSTTTDSLWTQYF. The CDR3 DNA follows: TGTGCCAGCAGCACGACTACGGACTCCCTGTGGACCCAGTACTTC. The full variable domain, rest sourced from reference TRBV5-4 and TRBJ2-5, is ETGVTQSPTHLIKTRGQQVTLRCSSQSGHNTVSWYQQALGQGPQFIFQYYREEENGRGNFPPRFSGLQFPNYSSELNVNALELDDSALYLCASSTTTDSLWTQYFGPGTRLLVL.

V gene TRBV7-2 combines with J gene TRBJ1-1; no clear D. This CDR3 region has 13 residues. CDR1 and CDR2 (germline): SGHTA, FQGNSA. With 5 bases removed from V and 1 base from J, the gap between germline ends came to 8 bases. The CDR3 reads CASSPRANTEAFF. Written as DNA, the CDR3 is TGTGCCAGCAGCCCGAGGGCGAACACTGAAGCTTTCTTT.

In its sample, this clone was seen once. CDR3: CASSPGSSGRGTDTQYF. Here the CDR3 DNA reads TGCGCCAGCAGCCCCGGATCTAGCGGGAGGGGGACAGATACGCAGTATTTT. The chain combines TRBV5-1 with TRBJ2-3; 12 bases map to TRBD2. The V gene's germline CDR1 is SGHRS and CDR2 YFSETQ. J was trimmed by 3 bases and V by 4 bases; bases with no gene match: 9. The CDR3 has 17 amino acids. Full variable domain (outside the CDR3, taken from reference TRBV5-1 and TRBJ2-3): KAGVTQTPRYLIKTRGQQVTLSCSPISGHRSVSWYQQTPGQGLQFLFEYFSETQRNKGNFPGRFSGRQFSNSRSEMNVSTLELGDSALYLCASSPGSSGRGTDTQYFGPGTRLTVL.

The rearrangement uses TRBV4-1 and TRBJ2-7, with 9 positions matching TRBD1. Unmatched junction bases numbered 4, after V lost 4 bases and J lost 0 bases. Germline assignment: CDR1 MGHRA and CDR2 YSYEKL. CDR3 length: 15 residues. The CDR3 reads CASSRGTGPSYEQYF. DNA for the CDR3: TGCGCCAGCAGCCGGGGGACAGGGCCCTCCTACGAGCAGTACTTC.

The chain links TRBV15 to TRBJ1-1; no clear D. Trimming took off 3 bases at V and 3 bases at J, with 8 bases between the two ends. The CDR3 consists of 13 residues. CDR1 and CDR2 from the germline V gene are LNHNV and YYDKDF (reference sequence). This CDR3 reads CATSSSFYTEAFF. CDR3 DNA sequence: TGTGCCACCAGCAGCTCTTTCTACACTGAAGCTTTCTTT.

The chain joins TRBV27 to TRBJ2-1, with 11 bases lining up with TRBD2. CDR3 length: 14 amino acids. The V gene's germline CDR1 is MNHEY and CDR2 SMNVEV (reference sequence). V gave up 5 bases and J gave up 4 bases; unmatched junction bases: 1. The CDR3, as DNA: TGTGCCAGCAGTCGACTAGCGGGGTACAATGAGCAGTTCTTC. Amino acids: CASSRLAGYNEQFF.

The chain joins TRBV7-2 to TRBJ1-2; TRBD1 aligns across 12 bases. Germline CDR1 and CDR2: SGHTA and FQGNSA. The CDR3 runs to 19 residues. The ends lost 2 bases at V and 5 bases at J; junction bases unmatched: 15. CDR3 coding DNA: TGTGCCAGCAGCTTAAAGGGTGTTGAGGGGGGACAGGGGGCGTATGGCTACACCTTC. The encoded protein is CASSLKGVEGGQGAYGYTF.

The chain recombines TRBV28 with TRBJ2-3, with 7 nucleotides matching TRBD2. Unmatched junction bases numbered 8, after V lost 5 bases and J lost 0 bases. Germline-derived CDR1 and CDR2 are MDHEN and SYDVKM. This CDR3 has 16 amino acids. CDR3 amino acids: CASSIPGGHSTDTQYF. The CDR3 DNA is TGTGCCAGCAGTATACCGGGGGGTCATAGCACAGATACGCAGTATTTT. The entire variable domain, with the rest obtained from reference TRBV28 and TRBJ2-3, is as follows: DVKVTQSSRYLVKRTGEKVFLECVQDMDHENMFWYRQDPGLGLRLIYFSYDVKMKEKGDIPEGYSVSREKKERFSLILESASTNQTSMYLCASSIPGGHSTDTQYFGPGTRLTVL.

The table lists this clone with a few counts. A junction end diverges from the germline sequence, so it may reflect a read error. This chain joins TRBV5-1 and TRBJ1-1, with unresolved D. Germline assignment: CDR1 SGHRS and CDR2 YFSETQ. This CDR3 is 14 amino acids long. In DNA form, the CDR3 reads TGCGCCAGCAGGTTGGAGCGGGGAATGTCTGAAGCTTTCTTT. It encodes CASRLERGMSEAFF.

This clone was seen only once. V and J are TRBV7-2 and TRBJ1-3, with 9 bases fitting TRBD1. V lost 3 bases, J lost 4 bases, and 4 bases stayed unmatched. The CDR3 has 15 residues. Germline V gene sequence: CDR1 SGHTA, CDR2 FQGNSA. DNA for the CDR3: TGTGCCAGCAGCTTCACAGGGACAGGGGGAAACACCATATATTTT. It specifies CASSFTGTGGNTIYF.

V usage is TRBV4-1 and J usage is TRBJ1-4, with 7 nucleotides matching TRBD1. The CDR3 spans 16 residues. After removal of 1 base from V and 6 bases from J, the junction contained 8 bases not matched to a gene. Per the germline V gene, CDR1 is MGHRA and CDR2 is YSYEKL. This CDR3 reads CASSQGGAGGDEKLFF. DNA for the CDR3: TGCGCCAGCAGCCAAGGAGGAGCAGGGGGAGATGAAAAACTGTTTTTT.

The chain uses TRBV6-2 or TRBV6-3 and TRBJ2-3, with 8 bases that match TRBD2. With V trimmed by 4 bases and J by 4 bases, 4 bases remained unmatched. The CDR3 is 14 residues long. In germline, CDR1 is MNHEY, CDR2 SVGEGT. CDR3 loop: CASSSTSGPDTQYF. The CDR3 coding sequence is TGTGCCAGCAGTTCTACTAGCGGCCCAGATACGCAGTATTTT.

CDR3 bases: TGCGCCAGCAGCCAAGACGGGGGACCCCGTCGACAGACCCAGTACTTC. It translates to CASSQDGGPRRQTQYF. This chain joins TRBV4-1 and TRBJ2-5; the D gene is possibly TRBD2 (6 bases). CDR1 and CDR2 from the germline V gene are MGHRA and YSYEKL. The V and J ends lost 0 bases and 6 bases respectively, with 17 bases between them. The CDR3 length is 16 residues.

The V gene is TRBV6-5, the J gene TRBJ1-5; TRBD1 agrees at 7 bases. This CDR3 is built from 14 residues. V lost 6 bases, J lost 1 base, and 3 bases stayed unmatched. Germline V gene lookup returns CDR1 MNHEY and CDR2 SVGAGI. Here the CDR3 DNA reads TGTGCCAGCAGCTTACAGGGGAGCAATCAGCCCCAGCATTTT. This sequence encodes CASSLQGSNQPQHF.

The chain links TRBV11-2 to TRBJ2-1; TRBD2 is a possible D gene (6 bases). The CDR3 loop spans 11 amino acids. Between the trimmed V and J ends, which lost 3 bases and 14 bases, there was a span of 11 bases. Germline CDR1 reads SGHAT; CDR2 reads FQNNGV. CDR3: CASSFSSGKFF. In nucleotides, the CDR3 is TGTGCCAGCAGCTTTAGTAGCGGCAAGTTCTTC.

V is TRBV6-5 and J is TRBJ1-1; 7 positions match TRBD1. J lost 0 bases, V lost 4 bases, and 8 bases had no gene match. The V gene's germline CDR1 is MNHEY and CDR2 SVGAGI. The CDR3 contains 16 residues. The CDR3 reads CASSSHRGLVNTEAFF. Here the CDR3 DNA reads TGTGCCAGCAGTTCGCACAGGGGATTAGTGAACACTGAAGCTTTCTTT.

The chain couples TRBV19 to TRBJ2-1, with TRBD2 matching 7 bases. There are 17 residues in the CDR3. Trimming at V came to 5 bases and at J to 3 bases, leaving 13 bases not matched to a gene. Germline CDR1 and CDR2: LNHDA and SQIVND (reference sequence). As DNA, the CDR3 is TGTGCCAGTAGTGCCCCCAGCGGGGCCCTACTCTACAATGAGCAGTTCTTC. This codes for CASSAPSGALLYNEQFF. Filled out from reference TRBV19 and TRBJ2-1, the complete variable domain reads DGGITQSPKYLFRKEGQNVTLSCEQNLNHDAMYWYRQDPGQGLRLIYYSQIVNDFQKGDIAEGYSVSREKKESFPLTVTSAQKNPTAFYLCASSAPSGALLYNEQFFGPGTRLTVL.

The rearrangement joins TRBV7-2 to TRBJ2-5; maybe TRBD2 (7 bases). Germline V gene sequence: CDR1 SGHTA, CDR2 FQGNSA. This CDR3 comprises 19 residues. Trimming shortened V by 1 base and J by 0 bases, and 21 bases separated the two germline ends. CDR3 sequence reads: CASSLVFSLGGGDQETQYF. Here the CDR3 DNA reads TGTGCCAGCAGCTTAGTATTCTCGTTAGGGGGAGGGGACCAAGAGACCCAGTACTTC.

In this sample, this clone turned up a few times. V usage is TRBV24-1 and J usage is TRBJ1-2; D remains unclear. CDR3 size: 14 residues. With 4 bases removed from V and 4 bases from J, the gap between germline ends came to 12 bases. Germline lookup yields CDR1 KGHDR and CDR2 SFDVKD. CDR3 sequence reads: CATSEGRGRYGYTF. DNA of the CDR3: TGTGCCACCAGTGAAGGGCGAGGGCGCTATGGCTACACCTTC.

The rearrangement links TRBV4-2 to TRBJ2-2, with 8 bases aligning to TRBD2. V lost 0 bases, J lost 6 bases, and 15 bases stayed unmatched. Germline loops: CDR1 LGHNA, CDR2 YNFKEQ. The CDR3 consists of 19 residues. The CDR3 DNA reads TGTGCCAGCAGCCAAGACGCCCCCGGGGGGGCCCGGGGGGCCGGGGAGCTGTTTTTT. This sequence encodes CASSQDAPGGARGAGELFF.